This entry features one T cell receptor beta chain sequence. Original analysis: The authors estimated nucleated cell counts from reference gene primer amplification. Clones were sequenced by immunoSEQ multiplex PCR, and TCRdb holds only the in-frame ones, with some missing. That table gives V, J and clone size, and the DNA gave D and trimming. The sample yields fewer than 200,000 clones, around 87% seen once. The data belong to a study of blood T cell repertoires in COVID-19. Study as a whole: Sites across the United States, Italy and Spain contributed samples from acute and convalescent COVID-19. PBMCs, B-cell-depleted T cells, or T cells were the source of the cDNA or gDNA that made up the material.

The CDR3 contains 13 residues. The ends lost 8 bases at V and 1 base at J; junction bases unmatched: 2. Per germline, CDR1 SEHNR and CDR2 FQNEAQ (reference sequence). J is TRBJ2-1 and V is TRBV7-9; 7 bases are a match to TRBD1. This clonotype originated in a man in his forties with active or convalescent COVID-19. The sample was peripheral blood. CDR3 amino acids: CASGTASYNEQFF. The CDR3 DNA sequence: TGTGCCAGCGGGACAGCTTCCTACAATGAGCAGTTCTTC.